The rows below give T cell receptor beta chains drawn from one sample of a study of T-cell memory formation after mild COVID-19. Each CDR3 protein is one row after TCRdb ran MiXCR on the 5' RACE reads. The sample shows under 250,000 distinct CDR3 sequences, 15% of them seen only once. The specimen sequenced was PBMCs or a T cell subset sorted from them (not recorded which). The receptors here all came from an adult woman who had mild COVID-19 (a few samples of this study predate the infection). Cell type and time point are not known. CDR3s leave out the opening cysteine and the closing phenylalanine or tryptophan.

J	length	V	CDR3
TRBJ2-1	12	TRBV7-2	ASGWQGVYNEQF
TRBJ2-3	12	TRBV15	ATSRDLASDTQY
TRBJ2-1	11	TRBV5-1	ASSPNSQGQSF
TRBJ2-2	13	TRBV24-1	ATESDRVGTGELF
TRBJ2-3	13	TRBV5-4	ASSLDSVGTDTQY
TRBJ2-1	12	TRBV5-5	ASSWASGVNEQF
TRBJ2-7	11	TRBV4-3	ASSQDRLYEQY
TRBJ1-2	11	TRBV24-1	ATSEKTGDGYT
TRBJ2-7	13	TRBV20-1	SARGLTGVSYEQY
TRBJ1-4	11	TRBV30	AWSRQANEKLF
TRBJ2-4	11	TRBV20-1	SAALAGGGIQY
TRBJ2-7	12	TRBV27	ASSGSGGSYEQY
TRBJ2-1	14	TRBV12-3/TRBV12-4	ASSGTSGRVNNEQF
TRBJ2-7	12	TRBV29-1	SVAAAGGPYEQY